This T cell receptor (beta chain) is drawn from a study of blood T cell repertoires in COVID-19. Study context: Samples taken during acute and convalescent COVID-19 were collected in the United States, Italy and Spain.

As handled by the study authors: Nucleated cell number was recorded as an estimate derived from reference gene primer amplification. Some clones are missing from TCRdb's copy, which holds only in-frame ones; the method was immunoSEQ multiplex PCR. V, J and clone size derive from that table, while D and trimming were established from the DNA sequence. The sample gives 95,000 to 150,000 clones, 85% to 90% of which show up once; approximately 6.6% is in the top ten. Sequenced sample: peripheral blood. The clonotype originates from a man at least 80 years old with active or convalescent COVID-19.

CDR3 in amino acids: CASSPSGRYSYNEQFF. As DNA, the CDR3 is TGTGCCAGCAGCCCTAGCGGGAGATACTCCTACAATGAGCAGTTCTTC. The genes are TRBV7-9 and TRBJ2-1, with 10 nucleotides matching TRBD2. There are 16 residues in the CDR3. CDR1 and CDR2 (germline): SEHNR, FQNEAQ (reference sequence). With V trimmed by 5 bases and J by 0 bases, 4 bases remained unmatched.